This TCR beta chain is from a study of T cells in Graves' hyperthyroidism and ophthalmopathy. Study results and limitations: In the analysis, a 13 V-J model separated ophthalmopathy from stable hyperthyroidism.

A few counts support this clonotype. The antigen is not known. V dropped 2 bases and J dropped 4; count of bases not matched to a gene: 8. The CDR3 is 16 amino acids. Per the germline V gene, CDR1 is SGDLS and CDR2 is YYNGEE. Amplified TCR beta CDR3 regions derived from RNA transcripts. Researchers ran a first-round RT-PCR on the TCR CDR3 using the HTBI primer set. TCRdb fed the multiplex PCR reads into MiXCR, producing one record per CDR3 protein. The data hold about 540,000 distinct CDR3 sequences, with around 46% observed a single time. The V call is TRBV9, the J call TRBJ2-2; 7 nucleotides line up with TRBD1. This receptor was identified in a woman aged 18-29 years with Graves' hyperthyroidism. Sequencing was performed on peripheral blood or thyroid tissue (not recorded which). CDR3 bases: TGTGCCAGCAGCGTTAGCAGGGGGTCAAGCACCGGGGAGCTGTTTTTT. Its translation: CASSVSRGSSTGELFF.